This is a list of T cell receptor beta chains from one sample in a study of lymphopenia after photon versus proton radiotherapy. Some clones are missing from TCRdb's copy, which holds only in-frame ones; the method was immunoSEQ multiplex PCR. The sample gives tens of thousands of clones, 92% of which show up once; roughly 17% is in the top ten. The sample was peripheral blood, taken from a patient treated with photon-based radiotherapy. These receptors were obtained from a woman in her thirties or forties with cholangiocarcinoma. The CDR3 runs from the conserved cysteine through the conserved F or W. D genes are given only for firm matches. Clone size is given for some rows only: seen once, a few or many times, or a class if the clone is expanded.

CDR3 DNA: TGTGCCAGCAGCCCGGATACCGCACAGGGTACAGGCGGATTGAACACTGAAGCTTTCTTT
CDR3 protein: CASSPDTAQGTGGLNTEAFF
V gene: TRBV4-2
clone size: NA
D gene: NA
J gene: TRBJ1-1

CDR3 DNA: TGCGCCAGCAGTGAGTCGCGACAGCTCTACACCTTC
CDR3 protein: CASSESRQLYTF
V gene: TRBV10-2
clone size: NA
D gene: NA
J gene: TRBJ1-2

CDR3 DNA: TGTGCCAGCAGCCGGGAGGGGGCGTTTGTAACTAATGAAAAACTGTTTTTT
CDR3 protein: CASSREGAFVTNEKLFF
V gene: TRBV5-4
clone size: NA
D gene: TRBD1
J gene: TRBJ1-4

CDR3 DNA: TGCGCCAGCAGGTCGGCGGGAACCACCGGGGAGCTGTTTTTT
CDR3 protein: CASRSAGTTGELFF
V gene: TRBV5-1
clone size: NA
D gene: NA
J gene: TRBJ2-2

CDR3 DNA: TGCGCCAGCAGCCAAGGGATAGCGGTCTACGAGCAGTACTTC
CDR3 protein: CASSQGIAVYEQYF
V gene: TRBV4-3
clone size: NA
D gene: NA
J gene: TRBJ2-7

CDR3 DNA: TGTGCCAGCAGCTTAGGGAGTACAAGATTTTACCACGAGCAGTACTTC
CDR3 protein: CASSLGSTRFYHEQYF
V gene: TRBV7-2
clone size: NA
D gene: NA
J gene: TRBJ2-7

CDR3 DNA: TGTGCCAGCTCACCGACTAGCGGGGGCTACGAGCAGTACTTC
CDR3 protein: CASSPTSGGYEQYF
V gene: TRBV18
clone size: NA
D gene: TRBD2
J gene: TRBJ2-7

CDR3 DNA: TGTGCCAGCAGGGGGCGTAGCTACGAGCAGTACTTC
CDR3 protein: CASRGRSYEQYF
V gene: TRBV7-2
clone size: NA
D gene: NA
J gene: TRBJ2-7

CDR3 DNA: TGCGCCAGCAGTAAGGGAAGAGACACTGAAGCTTTCTTT
CDR3 protein: CASSKGRDTEAFF
V gene: TRBV5-1
clone size: NA
D gene: NA
J gene: TRBJ1-1

CDR3 DNA: TGTGCCAGCAGCTTAGGGTGGGGGGAAGCTTTCTTT
CDR3 protein: CASSLGWGEAFF
V gene: TRBV13
clone size: NA
D gene: NA
J gene: TRBJ1-1

CDR3 DNA: TGTGCCAGCAGCTTGGGAGGGACCGGGGAGCTGTTTTTT
CDR3 protein: CASSLGGTGELFF
V gene: TRBV5-4
clone size: NA
D gene: NA
J gene: TRBJ2-2

CDR3 DNA: TGCGCCAGCAGCCAAGAGGTGGGCAGGGGGGGCTACGAGCAGTACTTC
CDR3 protein: CASSQEVGRGGYEQYF
V gene: TRBV4-3
clone size: NA
D gene: NA
J gene: TRBJ2-7

CDR3 DNA: TGTGCCAGCAGCCCCCATCAGTTGTATGGCTACACCTTC
CDR3 protein: CASSPHQLYGYTF
V gene: TRBV7-2
clone size: NA
D gene: NA
J gene: TRBJ1-2

CDR3 DNA: TGTGCCAGCAGTTATGGAAGGAACACTGAAGCTTTCTTT
CDR3 protein: CASSYGRNTEAFF
V gene: TRBV27
clone size: NA
D gene: NA
J gene: TRBJ1-1

CDR3 DNA: TGTGCCAGCAGTGAAGCCGGACTAGCGGTGTACAATGAGCAGTTCTTC
CDR3 protein: CASSEAGLAVYNEQFF
V gene: TRBV6-1
clone size: NA
D gene: TRBD2
J gene: TRBJ2-1

CDR3 DNA: TGTGCCAGCAGCGTAGGTCAGGGGGCTGAAAAACTGTTTTTT
CDR3 protein: CASSVGQGAEKLFF
V gene: TRBV9
clone size: NA
D gene: TRBD1
J gene: TRBJ1-4

CDR3 DNA: TGTGCCAGCAGGACCGTGGGGGGCAATGAAAAACTGTTTTTT
CDR3 protein: CASRTVGGNEKLFF
V gene: TRBV25-1
clone size: NA
D gene: NA
J gene: TRBJ1-4

CDR3 DNA: TGTGCCATCAGTGACGGGGGGCGTTTCAAGGAGACCCAGTACTTC
CDR3 protein: CAISDGGRFKETQYF
V gene: TRBV10-3
clone size: NA
D gene: NA
J gene: TRBJ2-5

CDR3 DNA: TGTGCCAGCAGTTTATCGAGCGGGTCTGGAAACACCATATATTTT
CDR3 protein: CASSLSSGSGNTIYF
V gene: TRBV27
clone size: NA
D gene: NA
J gene: TRBJ1-3

CDR3 DNA: TGTGCCTGGAGTGTACGGGACAGGGCTAATCAGCCCCAGCATTTT
CDR3 protein: CAWSVRDRANQPQHF
V gene: TRBV30
clone size: NA
D gene: TRBD1
J gene: TRBJ1-5

CDR3 DNA: TGCGCCAGCAGCTTGCTTCCCAGGGGCGAGCAGTACTTC
CDR3 protein: CASSLLPRGEQYF
V gene: TRBV5-1
clone size: once
D gene: NA
J gene: TRBJ2-7

CDR3 DNA: TGCGCCAGCAGCCTAACAGGGGGCGATGGCTACACCTTC
CDR3 protein: CASSLTGGDGYTF
V gene: TRBV5-1
clone size: NA
D gene: TRBD1
J gene: TRBJ1-2

CDR3 DNA: TGTGCCAGCAGCCCAGGGGTTGGAGCCATTTTT
CDR3 protein: CASSPGVGAIF
V gene: TRBV6-5
clone size: NA
D gene: NA
J gene: TRBJ2-2

CDR3 DNA: TGTGCCAGCAGTTTATGGGACAATAGCAATCAGCCCCAGCATTTT
CDR3 protein: CASSLWDNSNQPQHF
V gene: TRBV28
clone size: NA
D gene: NA
J gene: TRBJ1-5

CDR3 DNA: TGTGCCTCCTGGACCGGATACGAGCAGTACTTC
CDR3 protein: CASWTGYEQYF
V gene: TRBV30
clone size: NA
D gene: NA
J gene: TRBJ2-7

CDR3 DNA: TGTGCCAGCAGCGAGGCCCCGATGGGGGTCGGAACTGGAAACACCATATATTTT
CDR3 protein: CASSEAPMGVGTGNTIYF
V gene: TRBV9
clone size: NA
D gene: NA
J gene: TRBJ1-3

CDR3 DNA: TGTGCCCAGAACTTCGGACAGTCCCTGTACTTC
CDR3 protein: CAQNFGQSLYF
V gene: TRBV30
clone size: NA
D gene: NA
J gene: TRBJ2-7

CDR3 DNA: TGTGCCAGCAGCGTTCGAGGAGAGGAGCAGTTCTTC
CDR3 protein: CASSVRGEEQFF
V gene: TRBV9
clone size: NA
D gene: NA
J gene: TRBJ2-1

CDR3 DNA: TGTGCCAGCAGTTACTCCGGTGATGGCTACACCTTC
CDR3 protein: CASSYSGDGYTF
V gene: TRBV6-5
clone size: NA
D gene: NA
J gene: TRBJ1-2

CDR3 DNA: TGCGCCAGCAGCCAATGGGGACTAGCGGGAGATGAGCAGTTCTTC
CDR3 protein: CASSQWGLAGDEQFF
V gene: TRBV4-1
clone size: NA
D gene: TRBD2
J gene: TRBJ2-1

CDR3 DNA: TGTGCCAGCAGCAAGGACAGCCCCTACGAGCAGTACTTC
CDR3 protein: CASSKDSPYEQYF
V gene: TRBV9
clone size: NA
D gene: NA
J gene: TRBJ2-7

CDR3 DNA: TGTGCCAGCAGCCCCCTAGGGGTAACTGGAAACACCATATATTTT
CDR3 protein: CASSPLGVTGNTIYF
V gene: TRBV9
clone size: NA
D gene: NA
J gene: TRBJ1-3

CDR3 DNA: TGTGCCAGCAGCTTAACAGGGCCACAGGGCGGTGAAGCTTTCTTT
CDR3 protein: CASSLTGPQGGEAFF
V gene: TRBV7-3
clone size: NA
D gene: NA
J gene: TRBJ1-1